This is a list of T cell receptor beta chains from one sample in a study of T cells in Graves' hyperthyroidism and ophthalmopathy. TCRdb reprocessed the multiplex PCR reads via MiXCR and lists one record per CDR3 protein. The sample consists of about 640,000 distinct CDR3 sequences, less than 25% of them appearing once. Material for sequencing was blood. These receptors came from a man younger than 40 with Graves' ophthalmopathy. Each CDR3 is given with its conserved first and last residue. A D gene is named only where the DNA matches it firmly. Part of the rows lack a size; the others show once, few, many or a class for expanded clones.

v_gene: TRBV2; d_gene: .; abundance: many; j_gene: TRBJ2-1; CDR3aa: CAIVDKNANEQFF; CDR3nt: TGTGCCATCGTAGACAAGAATGCCAATGAGCAGTTCTTC
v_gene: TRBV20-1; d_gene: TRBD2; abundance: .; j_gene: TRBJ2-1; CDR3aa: CSASVLAGSSYNEQFF; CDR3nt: TGCAGTGCTAGCGTTCTAGCGGGGAGCTCCTACAATGAGCAGTTCTTC
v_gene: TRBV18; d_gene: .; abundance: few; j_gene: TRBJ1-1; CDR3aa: CASQGMNTEAFF; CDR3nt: TGTGCCAGCCAGGGGATGAACACTGAAGCTTTCTTT
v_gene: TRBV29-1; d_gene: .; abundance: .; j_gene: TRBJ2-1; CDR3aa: CSVPTRGGTYNEQFF; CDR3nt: TGCAGCGTTCCAACCCGAGGGGGTACCTACAATGAGCAGTTCTTC
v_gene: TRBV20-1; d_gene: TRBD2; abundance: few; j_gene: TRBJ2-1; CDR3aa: CSANKLADSYNEQFF; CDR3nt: TGCAGTGCTAACAAACTAGCGGACTCCTACAATGAGCAGTTCTTC
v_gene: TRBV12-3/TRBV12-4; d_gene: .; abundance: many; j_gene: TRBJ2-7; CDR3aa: CASSYLIDSAGYEQYF; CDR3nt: TGTGCCAGCAGTTACTTGATCGATAGCGCGGGCTACGAGCAGTACTTC
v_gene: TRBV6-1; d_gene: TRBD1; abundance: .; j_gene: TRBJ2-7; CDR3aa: CASWATGVAHEQYF; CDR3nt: TGTGCCAGCTGGGCTACAGGGGTGGCCCACGAGCAGTACTTC
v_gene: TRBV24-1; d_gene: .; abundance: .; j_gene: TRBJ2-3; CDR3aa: CATSDPTSTDTQYF; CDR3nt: TGTGCCACCAGTGACCCGACTAGCACAGATACGCAGTATTTT
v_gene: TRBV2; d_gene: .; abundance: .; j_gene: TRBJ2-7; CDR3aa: CASRRMSYEQYF; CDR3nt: TGTGCCAGCAGAAGGATGTCCTACGAGCAGTACTTC
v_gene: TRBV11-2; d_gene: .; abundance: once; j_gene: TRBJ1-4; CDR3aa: CASSLQHGKLFF; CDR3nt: TGTGCCAGCAGCCTCCAGCACGGAAAACTGTTTTTT
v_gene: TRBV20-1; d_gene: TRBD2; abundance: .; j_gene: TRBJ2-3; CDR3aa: CSSLSSELGGPEDTQYF; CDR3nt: TGCAGTTCCCTAAGTTCTGAGTTGGGAGGGCCAGAGGATACGCAGTATTTT
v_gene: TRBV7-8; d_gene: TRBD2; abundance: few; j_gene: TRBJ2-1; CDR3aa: CASSLVFGTSGRNEQFF; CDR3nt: TGTGCCAGCAGCTTAGTATTTGGGACTAGCGGTAGGAATGAGCAGTTCTTC
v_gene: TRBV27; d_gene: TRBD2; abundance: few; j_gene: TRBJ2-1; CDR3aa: CASTPGSGRTPWFF; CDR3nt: TGTGCCAGCACCCCGGGAAGCGGGAGAACCCCCTGGTTCTTC
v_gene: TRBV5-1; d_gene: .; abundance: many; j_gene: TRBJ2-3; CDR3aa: CASRHMDQITDTQYF; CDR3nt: TGCGCCAGCAGACACATGGACCAGATCACAGATACGCAGTATTTT
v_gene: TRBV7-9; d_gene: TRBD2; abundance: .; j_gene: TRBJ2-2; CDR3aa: CASSLVPSGINTGELFF; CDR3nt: TGTGCCAGCAGCTTAGTGCCTAGCGGGATTAACACCGGGGAGCTGTTTTTT
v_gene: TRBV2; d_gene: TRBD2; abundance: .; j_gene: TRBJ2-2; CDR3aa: CASRTSLAATGELFF; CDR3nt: TGTGCCAGCAGAACTTCCCTAGCGGCTACCGGGGAGCTGTTTTTT
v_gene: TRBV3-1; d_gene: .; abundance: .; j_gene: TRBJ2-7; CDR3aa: CASSQVPVGRYEQYF; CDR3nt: TGTGCCAGCAGCCAAGTTCCTGTGGGGCGTTACGAGCAGTACTTC
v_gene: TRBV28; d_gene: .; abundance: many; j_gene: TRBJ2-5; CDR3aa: CASSGRMEETQYF; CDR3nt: TGTGCCAGCTCGGGACGGATGGAAGAGACCCAGTACTTC
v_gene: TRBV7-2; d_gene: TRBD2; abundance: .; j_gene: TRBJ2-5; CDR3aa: CASGLAGEETQYF; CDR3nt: TGTGCCAGCGGCTTGGCGGGAGAAGAGACCCAGTACTTC
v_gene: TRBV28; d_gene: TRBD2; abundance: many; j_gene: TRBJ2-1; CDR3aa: CASIPQMAGAYNEQFF; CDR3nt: TGTGCCAGCATCCCCCAGATGGCGGGAGCATACAATGAGCAGTTCTTC
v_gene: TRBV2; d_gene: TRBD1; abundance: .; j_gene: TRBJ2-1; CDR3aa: CASSEKVGGQGYNEQFF; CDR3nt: TGTGCCAGCAGTGAGAAAGTTGGGGGACAGGGATACAATGAGCAGTTCTTC
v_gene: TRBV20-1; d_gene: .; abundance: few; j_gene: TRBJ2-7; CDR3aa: CSGGGAISYEQYF; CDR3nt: TGCAGTGGGGGGGGGGCTATCTCCTACGAGCAGTACTTC
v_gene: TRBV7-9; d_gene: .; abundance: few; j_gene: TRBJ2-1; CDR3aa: CASSAAGYNEQFF; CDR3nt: TGTGCCAGCAGCGCGGCTGGATACAATGAGCAGTTCTTC
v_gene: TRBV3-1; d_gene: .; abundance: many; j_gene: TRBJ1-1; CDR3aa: CASSPWDKGSNTEAFF; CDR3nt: TGTGCCAGCAGCCCCTGGGACAAAGGCTCGAACACTGAAGCTTTCTTT
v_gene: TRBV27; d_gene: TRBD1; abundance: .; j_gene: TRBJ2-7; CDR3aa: CASSLSTGDDSYEQYF; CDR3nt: TGTGCCAGCAGTTTATCTACAGGGGACGACTCCTACGAGCAGTACTTC
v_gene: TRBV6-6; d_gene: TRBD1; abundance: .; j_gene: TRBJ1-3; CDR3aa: CASSYLGQGATSGNTIYF; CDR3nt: TGTGCCAGCAGTTACCTTGGACAGGGGGCTACATCTGGAAACACCATATATTTT
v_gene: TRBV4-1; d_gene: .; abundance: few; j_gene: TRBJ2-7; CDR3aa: CASSQFPLSTARNYEQYF; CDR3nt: TGCGCCAGCAGCCAATTTCCATTGAGCACCGCCCGAAACTACGAGCAGTACTTC
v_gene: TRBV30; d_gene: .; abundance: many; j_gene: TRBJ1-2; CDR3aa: CAWSNNGGAIGYTF; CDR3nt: TGTGCCTGGAGTAATAATGGGGGAGCAATTGGCTACACCTTC
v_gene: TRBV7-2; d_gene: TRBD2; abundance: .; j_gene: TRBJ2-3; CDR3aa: CASSSPPLAGVWDTQYF; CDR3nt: TGTGCCAGCAGCTCACCCCCGCTAGCGGGAGTTTGGGATACGCAGTATTTT
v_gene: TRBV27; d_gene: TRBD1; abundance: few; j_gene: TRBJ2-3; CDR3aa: CASSPGTVLSTDTQYF; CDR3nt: TGTGCCAGCAGCCCCGGGACAGTACTTAGCACAGATACGCAGTATTTT
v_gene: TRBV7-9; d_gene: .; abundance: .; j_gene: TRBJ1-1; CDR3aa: CASSSLTEMNTEAFF; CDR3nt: TGTGCCAGCAGCTCCTTGACAGAGATGAACACTGAAGCTTTCTTT
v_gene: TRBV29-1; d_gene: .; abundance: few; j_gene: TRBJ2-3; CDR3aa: CSVVGGSLRTDTQYF; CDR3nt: TGCAGCGTTGTAGGGGGTTCCTTAAGAACAGATACGCAGTATTTT
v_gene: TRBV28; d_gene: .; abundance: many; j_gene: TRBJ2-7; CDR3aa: CASRTGTGTYEQYF; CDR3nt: TGTGCCAGCAGAACCGGGACGGGGACCTACGAGCAGTACTTC
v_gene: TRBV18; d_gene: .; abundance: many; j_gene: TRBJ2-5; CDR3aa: CASSMVRGGETQYF; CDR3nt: TGTGCCAGCTCAATGGTCAGGGGAGGAGAGACCCAGTACTTC
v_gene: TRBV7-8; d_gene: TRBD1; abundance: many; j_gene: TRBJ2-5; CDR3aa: CASSPPLRGPVGETQYF; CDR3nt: TGTGCCAGCAGCCCCCCTTTGAGGGGGCCAGTAGGGGAGACCCAGTACTTC
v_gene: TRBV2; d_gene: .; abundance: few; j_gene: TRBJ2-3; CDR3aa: CASSKLKGFGTDTQYF; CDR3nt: TGTGCCAGCAGTAAATTGAAGGGATTTGGCACAGATACGCAGTATTTT
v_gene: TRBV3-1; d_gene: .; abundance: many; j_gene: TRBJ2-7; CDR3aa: CASGFPYEQYF; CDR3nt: TGTGCCAGCGGGTTTCCCTACGAGCAGTACTTC
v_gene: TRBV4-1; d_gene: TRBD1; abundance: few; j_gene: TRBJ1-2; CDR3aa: CASSQAGTGDDYGYTF; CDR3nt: TGCGCCAGCAGCCAAGCTGGGACAGGGGACGACTATGGCTACACCTTC
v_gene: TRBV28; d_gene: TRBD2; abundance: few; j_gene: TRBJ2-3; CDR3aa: CASSFTSGADTQYF; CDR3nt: TGTGCCAGCAGTTTTACTAGCGGTGCAGATACGCAGTATTTT
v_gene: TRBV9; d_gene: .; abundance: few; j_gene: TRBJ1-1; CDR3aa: CASSVVPDSYTEAFF; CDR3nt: TGTGCCAGCAGCGTAGTTCCAGACTCTTACACTGAAGCTTTCTTT
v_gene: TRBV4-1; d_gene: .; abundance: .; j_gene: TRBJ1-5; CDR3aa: CASSHGEGNQPQHF; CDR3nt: TGCGCCAGCAGCCACGGCGAGGGAAATCAGCCCCAGCATTTT
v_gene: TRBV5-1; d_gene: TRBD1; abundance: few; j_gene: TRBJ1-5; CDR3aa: CASSSDRGTTRTDTQHF; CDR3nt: TGCGCCAGCAGCTCGGACAGGGGAACTACGAGGACAGATACGCAGCATTTT
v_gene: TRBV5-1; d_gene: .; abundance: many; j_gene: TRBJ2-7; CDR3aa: CASSLGVRSYEQYF; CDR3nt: TGCGCCAGCAGCTTGGGGGTCCGCTCCTACGAGCAGTACTTC
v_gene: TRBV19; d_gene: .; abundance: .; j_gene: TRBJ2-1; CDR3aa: CASSRDTNFLYNEQFF; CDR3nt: TGTGCCAGTAGTCGGGACACCAATTTCCTCTACAATGAGCAGTTCTTC
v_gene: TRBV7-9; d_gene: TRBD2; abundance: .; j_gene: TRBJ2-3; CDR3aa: CASSLDGRSTDTQYF; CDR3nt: TGTGCCAGCAGCCTCGACGGGAGGAGCACAGATACGCAGTATTTT
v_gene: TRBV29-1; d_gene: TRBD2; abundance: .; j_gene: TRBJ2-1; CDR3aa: CSVGAGGGSYNEQFF; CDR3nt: TGCAGCGTTGGCGCGGGAGGAGGCTCCTACAATGAGCAGTTCTTC
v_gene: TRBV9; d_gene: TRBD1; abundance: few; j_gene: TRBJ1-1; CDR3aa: CASSPTGVIEVAFF; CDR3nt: TGTGCCAGCAGCCCCACAGGGGTCATAGAAGTAGCTTTCTTT
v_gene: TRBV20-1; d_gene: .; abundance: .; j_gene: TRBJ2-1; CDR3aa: CSVFGNEQFF; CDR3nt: TGCAGTGTTTTTGGCAATGAGCAGTTCTTC
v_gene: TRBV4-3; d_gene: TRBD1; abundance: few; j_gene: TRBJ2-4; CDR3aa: CASSQDIGQGARAAKNIQYF; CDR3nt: TGCGCCAGCAGCCAAGATATCGGACAGGGGGCAAGGGCAGCCAAAAACATTCAGTACTTC
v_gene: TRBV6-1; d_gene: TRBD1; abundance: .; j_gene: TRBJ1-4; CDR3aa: CASSRQGYNEKLFF; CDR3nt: TGTGCCAGCTCACGACAGGGATATAATGAAAAACTGTTTTTT
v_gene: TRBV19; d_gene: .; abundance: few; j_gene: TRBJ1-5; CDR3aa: CASSIEASQPQHF; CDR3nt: TGTGCCAGTAGTATAGAAGCCAGTCAGCCCCAGCATTTT
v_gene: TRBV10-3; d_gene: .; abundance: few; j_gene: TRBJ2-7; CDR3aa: CAISEDGSSSYEQYF; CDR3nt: TGTGCCATCAGTGAGGACGGCTCCAGCTCCTACGAGCAGTACTTC
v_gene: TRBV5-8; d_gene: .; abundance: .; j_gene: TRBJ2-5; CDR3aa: CASSTDRGAGDLETQYF; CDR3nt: TGTGCCAGCAGCACGGACAGGGGAGCGGGAGATCTAGAGACCCAGTACTTC
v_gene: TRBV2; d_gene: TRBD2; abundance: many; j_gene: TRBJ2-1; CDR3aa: CASGWTSVSYNEQFF; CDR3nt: TGTGCCAGCGGGTGGACTAGCGTATCCTACAATGAGCAGTTCTTC
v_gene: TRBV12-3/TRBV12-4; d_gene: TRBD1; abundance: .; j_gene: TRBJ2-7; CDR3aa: CASCDRGRGEQYF; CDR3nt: TGTGCCAGTTGCGACAGGGGGCGCGGCGAGCAGTACTTC